The rows below give T cell receptor beta chains drawn from one sample of a study of T-cell reconstitution after alpha-beta-depleted transplantation in children. TCRdb re-called the PCR reads through MiXCR, storing one row per CDR3 protein. The top ten clones hold about 3.8% of a sample with fewer than 400,000 distinct CDR3 sequences, about 20% of them seen once. The source material was PBMCs from the stem cell graft donor, sampled from the stem cell graft. These receptors came from a human donor who donated a stem cell graft to a child with acute myeloid leukemia. The CDR3 runs from the conserved cysteine through the conserved F or W. Each record gives: J gene, clone size, V gene, D gene, CDR3 protein, CDR3 DNA. The D gene is left open where the match is weak. A row's size may be missing; if present it is once, few, many or a size class.

j_call: TRBJ2-5
clone_size: few
v_call: TRBV24-1
d_call: -
cdr3_aa: CATSDLDPTGETQYF
cdr3_nt: TGTGCCACCAGTGATTTGGATCCGACCGGAGAGACCCAGTACTTC

j_call: TRBJ2-7
clone_size: -
v_call: TRBV5-1
d_call: TRBD1
cdr3_aa: CASSSTTGGVFYEQYF
cdr3_nt: TGCGCCAGCAGCTCGACCACAGGGGGCGTATTCTACGAGCAGTACTTC

j_call: TRBJ2-7
clone_size: -
v_call: TRBV6-1
d_call: TRBD2
cdr3_aa: CASNRRRLAGEEREQYF
cdr3_nt: TGTGCCAGCAACCGTCGCCGACTAGCGGGAGAGGAGAGGGAGCAGTACTTC

j_call: TRBJ2-7
clone_size: few
v_call: TRBV7-6
d_call: -
cdr3_aa: CASSSRDMYEQYF
cdr3_nt: TGTGCCAGCAGCTCCCGGGACATGTACGAGCAGTACTTC

j_call: TRBJ2-3
clone_size: -
v_call: TRBV20-1
d_call: TRBD1
cdr3_aa: CSDKQGSTDTQYF
cdr3_nt: TGCAGTGACAAACAGGGGTCCACAGATACGCAGTATTTT

j_call: TRBJ1-2
clone_size: -
v_call: TRBV10-3
d_call: TRBD1
cdr3_aa: CAISENPTGVNYGYTF
cdr3_nt: TGTGCCATCAGTGAAAACCCTACAGGGGTCAACTATGGCTACACCTTC

j_call: TRBJ2-1
clone_size: many
v_call: TRBV28
d_call: TRBD2
cdr3_aa: CASSLRTSGSLYNEQFF
cdr3_nt: TGTGCCAGCAGTCTACGGACTAGCGGGAGTCTATACAATGAGCAGTTCTTC

j_call: TRBJ2-1
clone_size: few
v_call: TRBV12-3/TRBV12-4
d_call: TRBD1
cdr3_aa: CASTGVSYNEQFF
cdr3_nt: TGTGCCAGTACAGGGGTATCCTACAATGAGCAGTTCTTC

j_call: TRBJ2-3
clone_size: -
v_call: TRBV20-1
d_call: TRBD2
cdr3_aa: CSARVVSGGSTDTQYF
cdr3_nt: TGCAGTGCTAGAGTCGTCTCGGGAGGGAGCACAGATACGCAGTATTTT

j_call: TRBJ2-2
clone_size: many
v_call: TRBV27
d_call: -
cdr3_aa: CASSSADTTGELFF
cdr3_nt: TGTGCCAGCAGTTCCGCCGACACCACCGGGGAGCTGTTTTTT

j_call: TRBJ2-1
clone_size: -
v_call: TRBV20-1
d_call: -
cdr3_aa: CSASSRGLQFF
cdr3_nt: TGCAGTGCTAGCTCACGGGGACTTCAGTTCTTC

j_call: TRBJ2-2
clone_size: few
v_call: TRBV5-5
d_call: TRBD1
cdr3_aa: CASSLEQGMNTGELFF
cdr3_nt: TGTGCCAGCAGCCTCGAACAGGGGATGAACACCGGGGAGCTGTTTTTT

j_call: TRBJ2-5
clone_size: few
v_call: TRBV9
d_call: TRBD2
cdr3_aa: CASSVRTSGTETQYF
cdr3_nt: TGTGCCAGCAGCGTAAGGACTAGCGGGACGGAGACCCAGTACTTC

j_call: TRBJ1-1
clone_size: -
v_call: TRBV9
d_call: -
cdr3_aa: CASSVELGEAFF
cdr3_nt: TGTGCCAGCAGCGTAGAACTAGGTGAAGCTTTCTTT

j_call: TRBJ2-1
clone_size: many
v_call: TRBV12-3/TRBV12-4
d_call: TRBD2
cdr3_aa: CASSPSTSGPYNEQFF
cdr3_nt: TGTGCCAGCAGCCCTTCCACTAGCGGGCCTTACAATGAGCAGTTCTTC

j_call: TRBJ2-1
clone_size: -
v_call: TRBV5-1
d_call: TRBD1
cdr3_aa: CASTTGQGADNEQFF
cdr3_nt: TGCGCCAGCACCACCGGGCAGGGGGCCGACAATGAGCAGTTCTTC

j_call: TRBJ2-3
clone_size: -
v_call: TRBV9
d_call: TRBD2
cdr3_aa: CASSPTSGSSSTDTQYF
cdr3_nt: TGTGCCAGCAGCCCAACTAGCGGGAGCTCTAGCACAGATACGCAGTATTTT

j_call: TRBJ2-1
clone_size: -
v_call: TRBV12-3/TRBV12-4
d_call: TRBD2
cdr3_aa: CASSSIAGDNEQFF
cdr3_nt: TGTGCCAGCAGTTCAATAGCGGGAGACAATGAGCAGTTCTTC

j_call: TRBJ2-2
clone_size: many
v_call: TRBV12-3/TRBV12-4
d_call: TRBD2
cdr3_aa: CASSRTSGRGGELFF
cdr3_nt: TGTGCCAGCAGTAGGACTAGCGGGAGGGGCGGGGAGCTGTTTTTT

j_call: TRBJ2-7
clone_size: -
v_call: TRBV12-3/TRBV12-4
d_call: TRBD1
cdr3_aa: CASSSSQGAGSYEQYF
cdr3_nt: TGTGCCAGCAGTTCCTCACAGGGGGCGGGGTCCTACGAGCAGTACTTC

j_call: TRBJ2-1
clone_size: -
v_call: TRBV25-1
d_call: TRBD2
cdr3_aa: CASSGGSGAGGPREQFF
cdr3_nt: TGTGCCAGCAGTGGGGGCTCGGGTGCGGGAGGGCCTCGTGAGCAGTTCTTC

j_call: TRBJ2-1
clone_size: -
v_call: TRBV27
d_call: -
cdr3_aa: CASSLVVASYNEQFF
cdr3_nt: TGTGCCAGCAGTTTAGTAGTAGCTTCCTACAATGAGCAGTTCTTC

j_call: TRBJ2-1
clone_size: -
v_call: TRBV4-3
d_call: -
cdr3_aa: CASSLTALGSSYNEQFF
cdr3_nt: TGCGCCAGCAGCCTTACCGCCCTAGGGAGCTCCTACAATGAGCAGTTCTTC

j_call: TRBJ1-2
clone_size: -
v_call: TRBV10-3
d_call: TRBD1
cdr3_aa: CAISPTDRPNNYGYTF
cdr3_nt: TGTGCCATCAGTCCCACGGACAGGCCGAATAACTATGGCTACACCTTC

j_call: TRBJ2-5
clone_size: many
v_call: TRBV10-3
d_call: -
cdr3_aa: CAISESARSEETQYF
cdr3_nt: TGTGCCATCAGTGAGTCCGCGAGAAGCGAGGAGACCCAGTACTTC

j_call: TRBJ2-1
clone_size: few
v_call: TRBV2
d_call: -
cdr3_aa: CASSMTVEQFF
cdr3_nt: TGTGCCAGCAGTATGACTGTTGAGCAGTTCTTC

j_call: TRBJ1-1
clone_size: many
v_call: TRBV28
d_call: -
cdr3_aa: CASSLSQWGEAFF
cdr3_nt: TGTGCCAGCAGTTTATCCCAGTGGGGTGAAGCTTTCTTT

j_call: TRBJ1-3
clone_size: -
v_call: TRBV28
d_call: TRBD1
cdr3_aa: CASSEQGNRNTIYF
cdr3_nt: TGTGCCAGCAGCGAACAGGGGAATAGAAACACCATATATTTT

j_call: TRBJ2-1
clone_size: -
v_call: TRBV6-5
d_call: -
cdr3_aa: CASSYSNGGGYNEQFF
cdr3_nt: TGTGCCAGCAGTTACTCAAACGGGGGCGGTTACAATGAGCAGTTCTTC

j_call: TRBJ1-5
clone_size: -
v_call: TRBV29-1
d_call: -
cdr3_aa: CSVELGPNKRNQPQHF
cdr3_nt: TGCAGCGTTGAACTTGGGCCAAATAAGAGGAATCAGCCCCAGCATTTT

j_call: TRBJ2-7
clone_size: -
v_call: TRBV29-1
d_call: TRBD2
cdr3_aa: CSVEGSGSPYEQYF
cdr3_nt: TGCAGCGTTGAAGGTAGCGGGAGTCCCTACGAGCAGTACTTC

j_call: TRBJ2-1
clone_size: many
v_call: TRBV7-7
d_call: TRBD2
cdr3_aa: CASSPSGSSYNEQFF
cdr3_nt: TGTGCTAGCAGTCCCAGCGGGAGCTCCTACAATGAGCAGTTCTTC

j_call: TRBJ2-3
clone_size: -
v_call: TRBV24-1
d_call: -
cdr3_aa: CATSDLSGGVDTQYF
cdr3_nt: TGTGCCACCAGTGATTTGAGCGGAGGGGTCGATACGCAGTATTTT

j_call: TRBJ2-7
clone_size: -
v_call: TRBV7-8
d_call: -
cdr3_aa: CASSLLFGSHEQYF
cdr3_nt: TGTGCCAGCAGCTTACTTTTTGGGTCCCACGAGCAGTACTTC

j_call: TRBJ2-6
clone_size: many
v_call: TRBV6-2/TRBV6-3
d_call: -
cdr3_aa: CASSPPAGANVLTF
cdr3_nt: TGTGCCAGCAGTCCTCCGGCTGGGGCCAACGTCCTGACTTTC

j_call: TRBJ1-5
clone_size: many
v_call: TRBV12-3/TRBV12-4
d_call: TRBD1
cdr3_aa: CASRQGGNQPQHF
cdr3_nt: TGTGCCAGCAGACAGGGGGGAAATCAGCCCCAGCATTTT

j_call: TRBJ2-7
clone_size: many
v_call: TRBV7-6
d_call: TRBD2
cdr3_aa: CASSLDPAGVYEQYF
cdr3_nt: TGTGCCAGCAGCTTAGATCCAGCGGGAGTCTACGAGCAGTACTTC

j_call: TRBJ2-1
clone_size: few
v_call: TRBV6-5
d_call: TRBD1
cdr3_aa: CASSYGPGQGFNEQFF
cdr3_nt: TGTGCCAGCAGTTACGGTCCGGGACAGGGGTTCAATGAGCAGTTCTTC

j_call: TRBJ1-4
clone_size: few
v_call: TRBV13
d_call: -
cdr3_aa: CASSSGEWTNEKLFF
cdr3_nt: TGTGCCAGCAGCTCGGGAGAGTGGACTAATGAAAAACTGTTTTTT